What follows are 8 T cell receptor beta chains derived from one specimen sequenced in a study of PD-L1 blockade in urothelial cancer (TCRdb year 2017). In the paper's terms, the time point label means: peripheral blood 6 weeks after treatment start. Libraries were constructed by the immunoSEQ multiplex PCR assay. The immuneACCESS repertoire file appears here via TCRdb, limited to in-frame rearrangements. These files lack a portion of the clones; in checked studies, under half of the deficit traces to unresolved V genes, and the cause of the others is not known. Within this sample are fewer than 85,000 clones, with 85% to 90% of them counted one time only. The leading ten clones occupy 10% to 12% of the sample. This specimen consisted of PBMCs, obtained around atezolizumab (anti-PD-L1) treatment. The receptors originated from a man aged 60-69 years with urothelial cancer.

The count of this clone is one. V is TRBV7-8 and J is TRBJ2-5, with D maybe TRBD1 (5 bases). The CDR3 is 14 residues long. Germline V CDR1 and CDR2: SGHVS, FQNEAQ. V was clipped by 4 bases and J by 5 bases, with 14 bases between them. The DNA for the CDR3 is TGTGCCAGCAGCTATGTCGACAGAAGGGAGACCCAGTACTTC. Protein: CASSYVDRRETQYF.

The rearrangement uses TRBV5-6 and TRBJ1-3, with D maybe TRBD1 (6 bases). V lost 4 bases, J lost 0 bases, and 8 bases lay in between. Germline CDR1 is SGHDT and CDR2 is YYEEEE. This CDR3 spans 14 amino acids. The CDR3 region has the DNA TGTGCCAGCAGCCCAGGGGCCTCTGGAAACACCATATATTTT. Translating it yields CASSPGASGNTIYF. Complete variable domain (other parts from reference TRBV5-6 and TRBJ1-3): DAGVTQSPTHLIKTRGQQVTLRCSPKSGHDTVSWYQQALGQGPQFIFQYYEEEERQRGNFPDRFSGHQFPNYSSELNVNALLLGDSALYLCASSPGASGNTIYFGEGSWLTVV.

The chain joins TRBV7-3 to TRBJ2-1; maybe TRBD2 (5 bases). This CDR3 has 14 residues. The ends were cut back, 5 bases at V and 2 bases at J, with 10 bases in the middle. Germline V lookup: CDR1 SGHTA, CDR2 FQGTGA. The CDR3 region has the DNA TGTGCCAGCAGCCCCCCCGGGGCCTACAATGAGCAGTTCTTC. This codes for CASSPPGAYNEQFF.

J is TRBJ2-7 and V is TRBV5-4; TRBD2 matches at 10 bases. Germline CDR1 is SGHNT and CDR2 is YYREEE (reference sequence). CDR3 length: 16 residues. V dropped 4 bases and J dropped 1; count of bases not matched to a gene: 8. The CDR3 sequence is CASSKRSGGESYEQYF. The CDR3, as DNA: TGTGCCAGCAGCAAAAGAAGCGGGGGGGAATCCTACGAGCAGTACTTC. Full variable domain (missing parts from reference TRBV5-4 and TRBJ2-7): ETGVTQSPTHLIKTRGQQVTLRCSSQSGHNTVSWYQQALGQGPQFIFQYYREEENGRGNFPPRFSGLQFPNYSSELNVNALELDDSALYLCASSKRSGGESYEQYFGPGTRLTVT.

This sequence joins TRBV19 and TRBJ1-2; 7 bases are a match to TRBD1. The CDR3 runs to 13 residues. CDR1 is LNHDA, CDR2 SQIVND, per germline (reference sequence). With 6 bases clipped from V and 4 bases from J, the junction kept 5 bases outside the gene matches. The CDR3 protein is CASSPDRIYGYTF. The CDR3 bases are TGTGCCAGTAGCCCGGACAGGATCTATGGCTACACCTTC.

The chain joins TRBV5-1 to TRBJ2-2; 10 bases fit TRBD2. The CDR3 consists of 15 residues. In germline, CDR1 is SGHRS, CDR2 YFSETQ. The trim removed 3 bases at V and 4 bases at J, leaving 3 bases unmatched. The CDR3 DNA sequence: TGCGCCAGCAGCTCCTCTAGCGGGAGCACCGGGGAGCTGTTTTTT. It codes for CASSSSSGSTGELFF.

The chain is built from TRBV6-5 and TRBJ1-2; 7 nucleotides match TRBD1. The CDR3 has 14 residues. The germline V gene encodes CDR1 MNHEY and CDR2 SVGAGI. V lost 5 bases to trimming and J lost 5 bases; unmatched junction nucleotides: 8. CDR3 sequence reads: CASSPIDREYGYTF. DNA for the CDR3: TGTGCCAGCAGTCCTATCGACAGGGAGTATGGCTACACCTTC.

The chain couples TRBV11-3 to TRBJ2-7, with D uncertain. Germline CDR1 and CDR2: SGHNT and YENEEA. The CDR3 contains 13 residues. V lost 1 base, J lost 3 bases, and 7 bases lay in between. The CDR3 DNA sequence: TGTGCCAGCAGCTTAGGCAGAAACTACGAGCAGTACTTC. This sequence encodes CASSLGRNYEQYF.